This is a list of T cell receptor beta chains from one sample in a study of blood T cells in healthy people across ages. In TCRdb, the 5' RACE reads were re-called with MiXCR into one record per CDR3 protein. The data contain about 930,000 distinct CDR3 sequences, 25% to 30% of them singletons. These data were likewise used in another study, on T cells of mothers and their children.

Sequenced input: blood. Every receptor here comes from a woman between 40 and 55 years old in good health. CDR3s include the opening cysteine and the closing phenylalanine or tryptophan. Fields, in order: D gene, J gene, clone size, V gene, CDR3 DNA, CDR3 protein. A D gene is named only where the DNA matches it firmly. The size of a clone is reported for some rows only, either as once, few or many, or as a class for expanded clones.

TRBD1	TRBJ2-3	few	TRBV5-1	TGCGCCAGCAGCCCGGGACAGGCACTGAGCACAGATACGCAGTATTTT	CASSPGQALSTDTQYF
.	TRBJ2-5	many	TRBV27	TGTGCCAGCAGTCGCGCCGGGCAGTTCCAAGAGACCCAGTACTTC	CASSRAGQFQETQYF
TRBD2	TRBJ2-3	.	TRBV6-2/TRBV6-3	TGTGCCAGCAGTTTGGGAGCTAGCGGGAGTGGCACAGATACGCAGTATTTT	CASSLGASGSGTDTQYF
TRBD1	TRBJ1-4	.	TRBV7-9	TGTGCCAGCAGCTACAGGGGGCCTTCTAATGAAAAACTGTTTTTT	CASSYRGPSNEKLFF
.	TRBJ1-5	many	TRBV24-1	TGTGCCACCGGCGGGGAGCTCTCTTGGCAGCCCCAGCATTTT	CATGGELSWQPQHF
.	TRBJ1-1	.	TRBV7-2	TGTGCCAGCAACCCCCGCTGGGGGGTCACTGAAGCTTTCTTT	CASNPRWGVTEAFF
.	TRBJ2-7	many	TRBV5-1	TGCGCCAGCAGCTTGGGGGAGGCTCGCTACGAGCAGTACTTC	CASSLGEARYEQYF
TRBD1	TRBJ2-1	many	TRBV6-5	TGTGCCAGCAGTTACGGACAGGACAATGAGCAGTTCTTC	CASSYGQDNEQFF
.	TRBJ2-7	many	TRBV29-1	TGCAGCGTCATCGGCGGCCGCTCGACCGAGCAGTACTTC	CSVIGGRSTEQYF
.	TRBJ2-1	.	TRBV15	TGTGCCACCAGCAGGGTAAACAATGAGCGGTTCTTC	CATSRVNNERFF
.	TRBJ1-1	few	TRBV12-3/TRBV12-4	TGTGCCAGCAGTTTAATGGGAGGGGATGCTGAAGCTTTCTTT	CASSLMGGDAEAFF
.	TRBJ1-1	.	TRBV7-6	TGTGCCAGCAGGCCACCCGGGGGGGCGCGTGACACTGAAGCTTTCTTT	CASRPPGGARDTEAFF
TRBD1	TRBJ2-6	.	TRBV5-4	TGTGCCAGCAGCTTGGGACCCGGGACAGGGAACTCTGGGGCCAACGTCCTGACTTTC	CASSLGPGTGNSGANVLTF
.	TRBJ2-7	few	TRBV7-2	TGTGCCAGCAGCTTAGCTCATAGTAGCCACGAGCAGTACTTC	CASSLAHSSHEQYF
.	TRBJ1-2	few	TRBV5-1	TGCGCCAGCAGCTTGGACGGGGCCGGGGGCTACACCTTC	CASSLDGAGGYTF
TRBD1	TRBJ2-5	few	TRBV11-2	TGTGCCAGCAGCTCCCTCCGGGACAGATACCAAGAGACCCAGTACTTC	CASSSLRDRYQETQYF
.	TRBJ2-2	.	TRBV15	TGTGCCGCCAGCAGAGATCCCAGGGGGAACACCGGGGAGCTGTTTTTT	CAASRDPRGNTGELFF
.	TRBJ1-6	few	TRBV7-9	TGTGCCAGCAGCTTAGCGGTCGGGAGGTCACCCCTCCACTTT	CASSLAVGRSPLHF
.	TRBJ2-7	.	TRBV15	TGTGCCACCAGCGGACCGGGGCCCTACGAGCAGTACTTC	CATSGPGPYEQYF
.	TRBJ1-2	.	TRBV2	TGTGCCAACACCGGACAAGGCAGGGGCTATGGCTACACCTTC	CANTGQGRGYGYTF
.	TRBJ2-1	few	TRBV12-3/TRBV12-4	TGTGCCAGCAGTACTAGGGGGGGGGGTGAGCAGTTCTTC	CASSTRGGGEQFF
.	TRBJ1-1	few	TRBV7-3	TGTGCCAGCAGCTCCAATTCAGGGGCTGAAGCTTTCTTT	CASSSNSGAEAFF
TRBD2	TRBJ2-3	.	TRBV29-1	TGCAGCGTTGAAGGGGCTAGCGGGAGAACAGATACGCAGTATTTT	CSVEGASGRTDTQYF
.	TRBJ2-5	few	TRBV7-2	TGTGCCAGCAGCTTGGACAAGGGCGGGGAGACCCAGTACTTC	CASSLDKGGETQYF
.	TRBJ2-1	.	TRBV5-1	TGCGCCAGCAGCCCCGCGGTCCGTGATGAGCAGTTCTTC	CASSPAVRDEQFF
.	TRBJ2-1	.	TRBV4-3	TGCGCCAGCAGCCAAGATCTGAGCGGGTACAATGAGCAGTTCTTC	CASSQDLSGYNEQFF
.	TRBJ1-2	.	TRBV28	TGTGCCAGCAGTCCCACAGGATATAGATTGGACTATGGCTGCACCTTC	CASSPTGYRLDYGCTF
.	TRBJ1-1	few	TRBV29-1	TGCAGCGCCGAGGGACACCTGAACACTGAAGCTTTCTTT	CSAEGHLNTEAFF
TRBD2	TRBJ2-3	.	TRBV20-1	TGCAGTGCTAGAGGGGACTATAACACAGATACGCAGTATTTT	CSARGDYNTDTQYF
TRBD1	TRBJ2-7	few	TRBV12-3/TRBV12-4	TGTGCCAGCAGATTAACCGGGACAGGGGGCGAGCAGTACTTC	CASRLTGTGGEQYF
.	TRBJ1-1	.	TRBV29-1	TGCAGCGCCCTGGGGGGGAACACTGAAGCTTTCTTT	CSALGGNTEAFF
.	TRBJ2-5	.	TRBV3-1	TGTGCCAGCAGGGATCCCCGGGCCCTCGGGCCGCAGTACTTC	CASRDPRALGPQYF